The 17 T cell receptor beta chains below come from one sample, sequenced in a study of Ad26.COV2.S vaccination and SARS-CoV-2 variants (dated by TCRdb to about 2021). What the treatment or condition label conveys for this sample: roughly 18 received Ad26.COV2.S at low or high dose, single or two shots; 5 received placebo; per-sample allocation not given. For vaccine and placebo recipients, repertoires were sequenced using samples collected on day 63 after the first injection. Libraries were built with the immunoSEQ multiplex PCR assay. The table comes from immuneACCESS by way of TCRdb, which keeps in-frame sequences with V and J called. Part of the clones is missing from these tables; in studies checked, under half for an unresolved V gene and the rest for unknown reasons. Counted in this sample were 360,000 or so clones; about nine tenths of them appeared once. The ten largest clones capture 3.4% of the sample.

Sample: peripheral blood, taken in a trial of Ad26.COV2.S vaccine versus placebo. Receptors originate from a person aged 18-65 years who received the Ad26.COV2.S COVID-19 vaccine or a placebo.

The V gene is TRBV19, the J gene TRBJ2-3, with D maybe TRBD2 (7 bases). The CDR3 contains 14 residues. Trimming removed 10 bases from V and 1 base from J, with 15 bases in between. Per the germline V gene, CDR1 is LNHDA and CDR2 is SQIVND (reference sequence). The CDR3 reads CATAKGGRTDTQYF. Written as DNA, the CDR3 is TGTGCCACCGCTAAGGGGGGGCGCACAGATACGCAGTATTTT.

Here the CDR3 reads CAWSVLSDTEAFF. In DNA form, the CDR3 reads TGTGCCTGGAGTGTACTAAGCGACACTGAAGCTTTCTTT. This chain connects TRBV30 to TRBJ1-1; D remains unclear. The CDR3 is made up of 13 amino acids. V dropped 0 bases and J dropped 3 bases, with 8 bases sitting between them. Germline CDR1 and CDR2: GTSNPN and SVGIG (reference sequence).

This clone has only one observation. V usage is TRBV3-1 (or the pseudogene TRBV3-2) and J usage is TRBJ2-7; TRBD1 matches at 8 bases. With V trimmed by 2 bases and J by 5 bases, 14 bases remained unmatched. This CDR3 is built from 17 residues. Looked up from germline, CDR1 is LGHDT and CDR2 is YNNKEL (reference sequence). The CDR3 DNA sequence: TGTGCCAGCAGCCAACCCCGGCCGGGGACAGGTCTCCACGAGCAGTACTTC. Translation gives CASSQPRPGTGLHEQYF.

The V and J genes are TRBV6-2 or TRBV6-3 and TRBJ2-1; tentative D call: TRBD1 (8 bases). The V and J ends lost 5 bases and 8 bases respectively, with 19 bases between them. The CDR3 extends over 15 amino acids. In germline, CDR1 is MNHEY, CDR2 SVGEGT. The CDR3 DNA sequence: TGTGCCAGCAGTAGGAGGACAGGGAGGGTTCATGAGCAGTTCTTC. Amino acid sequence: CASSRRTGRVHEQFF.

The chain carries TRBV5-1 and TRBJ1-2; D not certain. Germline V gene sequence: CDR1 SGHRS, CDR2 YFSETQ. Trimming took 0 bases from V and 4 from J, leaving 13 bases between them. The CDR3 runs 15 residues. The CDR3 sequence: CASSLDAGKVYGYTF. The CDR3 DNA reads as TGCGCCAGCAGCTTGGATGCAGGAAAGGTCTATGGCTACACCTTC.

CDR3: CASSLSVVGRNQPQHF. The CDR3 DNA reads as TGTGCCAGCAGCTTATCGGTGGTCGGACGTAATCAGCCCCAGCATTTT. The rearrangement joins TRBV7-8 to TRBJ1-5; no clear D gene. The CDR3 loop spans 16 amino acids. V lost 2 bases to trimming and J lost 4 bases, with 15 bases between them. CDR1 SGHVS and CDR2 FQNEAQ come from the germline V gene.

Concerning this clone itself: Other DNA variants within this sample encode the same CDR3. V is TRBV19 and J is TRBJ2-2, with D perhaps being TRBD1 or TRBD2 (5 bases each). Germline CDR1 reads LNHDA; CDR2 reads SQIVND (reference sequence). This CDR3 is 13 amino acids long. V lost 2 bases and J 5 bases, leaving 6 bases between the germline ends. CDR3 in amino acids: CASSIWGTGELFF. The CDR3 DNA reads as TGTGCCAGTAGTATATGGGGGACCGGGGAGCTGTTTTTT.

The CDR3 sequence is CSAGRGLEAFF. The CDR3 DNA reads as TGCAGCGCCGGCCGGGGGCTTGAAGCTTTCTTT. V usage is TRBV29-1 and J usage is TRBJ1-1, with D maybe TRBD1 (6 bases). Trimming cost V 7 bases and J 7 bases, with 13 bases left between them. Germline CDR1 SQVTM, CDR2 ANQGSEA. CDR3 length: 11 residues.

This clone appeared a single time. The V and J genes are TRBV7-9 and TRBJ1-1; D might be TRBD1 (6 bases). V was clipped by 6 bases and J by 1 base, with 12 bases between them. CDR1 is SEHNR, CDR2 FQNEAQ, per germline (reference sequence). This CDR3 is 14 amino acids long. CDR3 amino acids: CASRQTGGNTEAFF. CDR3 sequence (DNA): TGTGCCAGCAGGCAGACAGGCGGGAACACTGAAGCTTTCTTT.

As DNA, the CDR3 is TGTGCCAGTAGTATAGAGGGGAGGCCCTACGAGCAGTACTTC. Protein sequence: CASSIEGRPYEQYF. The chain couples TRBV19 to TRBJ2-7, with D tentatively TRBD2 (6 bases). The V end lost 0 bases, the J end lost 2 bases, and 8 bases lay between the germline ends. CDR1 and CDR2 from the germline V gene are LNHDA and SQIVND (reference sequence). This CDR3 region has 14 residues.

The chain uses TRBV5-6 and TRBJ2-3; possibly TRBD1 for D (6 bases). V was trimmed by 4 bases and J by 1 base, leaving 13 bases between them. Germline V gene data show CDR1 as SGHDT and CDR2 as YYEEEE. The length of the CDR3 is 15 residues. The DNA for the CDR3 is TGTGCCAGCAGCCAGACAGGTTACCGCACAGATACGCAGTATTTT. Protein product: CASSQTGYRTDTQYF. Full variable domain (outside the CDR3, taken from reference TRBV5-6 and TRBJ2-3): DAGVTQSPTHLIKTRGQQVTLRCSPKSGHDTVSWYQQALGQGPQFIFQYYEEEERQRGNFPDRFSGHQFPNYSSELNVNALLLGDSALYLCASSQTGYRTDTQYFGPGTRLTVL.

The chain is built from TRBV9 and TRBJ1-4; D is ambiguous. The CDR3 spans 15 residues. CDR1 and CDR2 from the germline V gene are SGDLS and YYNGEE. V was shortened by 0 bases and J by 3 bases, with 9 bases between the two germline ends. The CDR3 DNA reads as TGTGCCAGCAGCGTAGCTCTGGGAGCTAATGAAAAACTGTTTTTT. Amino acids: CASSVALGANEKLFF.

The chain links TRBV5-5 to TRBJ2-7; maybe TRBD1 (6 bases). The V gene lost 4 bases and the J gene lost 2 bases, with 13 bases spanning the gap. CDR1 is SGHKS and CDR2 is YYEKEE in the germline V gene (reference sequence). The CDR3 extends over 14 amino acids. This chain's CDR3 is CASSLDQGTYEQYF. CDR3 nucleotides: TGTGCCAGCAGCCTCGACCAGGGGACCTACGAGCAGTACTTC.

The rearrangement links TRBV4-1 to TRBJ2-2; D ambiguous. The CDR3 contains 17 residues. Germline CDR1 is MGHRA and CDR2 is YSYEKL. V was trimmed by 1 base and J by 0 bases, leaving 12 bases between them. The CDR3 bases are TGCGCCAGCAGCCAAGCTGTAGCCGAAACGAACACCGGGGAGCTGTTTTTT. It translates to CASSQAVAETNTGELFF.

This sequence joins TRBV2 and TRBJ1-5; D not resolved. The CDR3 loop spans 14 amino acids. V was pared by 2 bases and J by 7 bases, with 12 bases between. Per the germline V gene, CDR1 is SNHLY and CDR2 is FYNNEI. In DNA, the CDR3 is TGTGCCAGCAGTGAACGGGCTCGGCAACAGCCCCAGCATTTT. Protein product: CASSERARQQPQHF.

The genes are TRBV6-5 and TRBJ1-1; 8 nucleotides match TRBD1. The CDR3 totals 14 residues. V was pared by 6 bases and J by 1 base, with 4 bases of the junction left unmatched. CDR1 MNHEY and CDR2 SVGAGI come from the germline V gene. CDR3 sequence reads: CASSKDRANTEAFF. Here the CDR3 DNA reads TGTGCCAGCAGCAAGGACAGGGCGAACACTGAAGCTTTCTTT.

This chain links TRBV3-1 (or the pseudogene TRBV3-2) with TRBJ1-4; 8 bases agree with TRBD1. This CDR3 is 16 amino acids long. The germline V gene encodes CDR1 LGHDT and CDR2 YNNKEL (reference sequence). V dropped 0 bases and J dropped 5; count of bases not matched to a gene: 5. The CDR3 bases are TGTGCCAGCAGCCAAGATCAGGGGGCGCGAAATGAAAAACTGTTTTTT. This encodes CASSQDQGARNEKLFF.